The clone carrying this T cell receptor (beta chain) was observed a few times. The data were taken from a study of early T cells in non-severe SARS-CoV-2 infection. Study in general: Unpaired chains resulted from sequencing bulk RNA of unsorted whole blood.

Molecules of cDNA were individually given unique molecular identifiers that were attached to them. TCRdb reprocessed the 5' RACE reads with MiXCR, giving one entry per CDR3 protein. The profile shows approximately 81,000 distinct CDR3 sequences, about 12% of them singletons. V lost 0 bases, J lost 6 bases, and 24 bases lay in between. Per the germline V gene, CDR1 is LNHNV and CDR2 is YYDKDF (reference sequence). The CDR3 covers 18 residues. The sequencing sample was made of whole blood. This clonotype originated in an adult who was a healthcare worker with PCR-confirmed SARS-CoV-2 infection or an uninfected control (not recorded which). The rearrangement links TRBV15 to TRBJ2-7; perhaps TRBD2 as D (5 bases). In nucleotides, the CDR3 is TGTGCCACCAGCAGAGATCTTAGGACCCATGCAGGCAGCGGCGAGCAGTACTTC. Protein: CATSRDLRTHAGSGEQYF.